This entry lists 9 T cell receptor beta chains sequenced from one sample in a study of graft-versus-host responses after intestinal transplantation. No cognate antigen is known for these TCRs. The data were produced by immunoSEQ multiplex PCR, yet TCRdb's version contains in-frame clones alone and is incomplete. The profile shows around 130,000 clones, more than 90% of them singletons. The source was unstimulated CD4+ T cells sorted from spleen or lymph node cells, collected before intestinal transplant. Receptors originate from a human donor who received an intestinal transplant.

This sequence joins TRBV6-5 and TRBJ1-6, with D unresolved. Germline CDR1 reads MNHEY; CDR2 reads SVGAGI. Trimming removed 2 bases from V and 9 bases from J, with 14 bases in between. The CDR3 consists of 15 residues. The CDR3 here is CASSYDTSVTSPLHF. The CDR3, as DNA: TGTGCCAGCAGTTACGATACATCCGTTACTTCACCCCTCCACTTT.

V usage is TRBV7-6 and J usage is TRBJ2-7; TRBD2 matches at 7 bases. With 5 bases clipped from V and 4 bases from J, the junction kept 5 bases outside the gene matches. CDR3 length equals 13 residues. Looked up from germline, CDR1 is SGHVS and CDR2 is FNYEAQ. This CDR3 is CASSGGLQYEQYF. The CDR3, as DNA: TGTGCCAGCAGCGGGGGACTACAGTACGAGCAGTACTTC.

The rearrangement joins TRBV11-3 to TRBJ2-3, with D maybe TRBD2 (6 bases). The germline V gene has CDR1 SGHNT and CDR2 YENEEA. V dropped 4 bases and J dropped 2 bases, with 19 bases sitting between them. The CDR3 has 17 residues. The CDR3 loop is CASSSHPTSQVTDTQYF. CDR3 sequence (DNA): TGTGCCAGCAGCTCCCACCCGACTAGTCAGGTCACAGATACGCAGTATTTT.

This sequence joins TRBV2 and TRBJ2-2; D gene uncertain. The CDR3 extends over 15 amino acids. The ends were cut back, 1 base at V and 4 bases at J, with 10 bases in the middle. Looked up from germline, CDR1 is SNHLY and CDR2 is FYNNEI. The CDR3 DNA follows: TGTGCCAGCAGTGAAGAGGCTCTGGGCACCGGGGAGCTGTTTTTT. Translated: CASSEEALGTGELFF. Looking up the rest from reference TRBV2 and TRBJ2-2 gives the full variable domain: EPEVTQTPSHQVTQMGQEVILRCVPISNHLYFYWYRQILGQKVEFLVSFYNNEISEKSEIFDDQFSVERPDGSNFTLKIRSTKLEDSAMYFCASSEEALGTGELFFGEGSRLTVL.

The J gene is TRBJ1-2, the V gene TRBV23-1; D not resolved. Being an ORF, TRBV23-1 has a function that is uncertain. This CDR3 spans 15 amino acids. Trimming pared 2 bases from V and 6 bases from J, leaving 16 bases between. The CDR3 DNA follows: TGCGCCAGCAGTCAAATCCTGAGAAGGAGGGATGGCTACACCTTC. It codes for CASSQILRRRDGYTF.

The chain carries TRBV7-9 and TRBJ2-7; a weak D match, TRBD1 (5 bases). Germline CDR1 reads SEHNR; CDR2 reads FQNEAQ (reference sequence). The CDR3 is 14 residues long. V was clipped by 5 bases and J by 7 bases, with 18 bases between them. CDR3 protein: CASSPRAQSREQYF. The CDR3 DNA follows: TGTGCCAGCAGCCCCAGGGCCCAATCACGGGAGCAGTACTTC.

The gene calls are TRBV7-7 and TRBJ1-6; tentatively, D is TRBD1 (5 bases). The CDR3 consists of 20 residues. V was pared by 2 bases and J by 15 bases, with 35 bases between. Germline CDR1 and CDR2: SSHAT and FNYEAQ (reference sequence). The CDR3, as DNA: TGTGCCAGCAGCTTAAAAGACAGACCCGTTCTACGCGATAATTCACCCCTCCTCCACTTT. Translated, it gives CASSLKDRPVLRDNSPLLHF.

The V gene is TRBV5-6, the J gene TRBJ2-4; the D is unclear. The CDR3 has 16 amino acids. Germline V gene sequence: CDR1 SGHDT, CDR2 YYEEEE. Deletions cut 4 bases from V and 6 bases from J, with 20 bases between. The CDR3 spells CASSQVRSMASNIQYF. CDR3 nucleotide sequence: TGTGCCAGCAGCCAGGTTAGGAGTATGGCTTCAAACATTCAGTACTTC.

The chain joins TRBV7-3 to TRBJ2-1; 13 bases fit TRBD2. The CDR3 runs to 15 residues. The V and J ends lost 5 bases and 7 bases, in that order; junction bases with no gene match: 5. CDR1 and CDR2 (germline): SGHTA, FQGTGA. CDR3 amino acids: CASSPGTSGENEQFF. The CDR3 nucleotides are TGTGCCAGCAGCCCTGGGACTAGCGGGGAAAATGAGCAGTTCTTC.